Below, one TCR beta chain is given with its context. These data belong to a study of blood T cell repertoires in COVID-19. Across the whole study: Samples taken during acute and convalescent COVID-19 were collected in the United States, Italy and Spain. The analysed material was cDNA or gDNA that came from T cells, B-cell-depleted T cells, or PBMCs.

In the authors' workflow: Using reference gene primer amplification, nucleated cell counts were estimated. Assay: immunoSEQ multiplex PCR; the TCRdb copy retains only in-frame clones and omits some. Clone size and the V and J calls come from that table; the DNA yielded D and trimming. There are 46,000 or so clones in the sample; around nine tenths occur only once, and around a sixth lies in the top ten. The ends lost 0 bases at V and 7 bases at J; junction bases unmatched: 1. Germline-derived CDR1 and CDR2 are MGHRA and YSYEKL. This CDR3 spans 15 amino acids. V and J are TRBV4-1 and TRBJ1-4; 11 bases agree with TRBD1. Source material: peripheral blood. The receptor comes from a man aged 55 to 69 with active or convalescent COVID-19. CDR3 nucleotide sequence: TGCGCCAGCAGCCAAGAAGGGACAGGGGGTGAAAAACTGTTTTTT. This sequence encodes CASSQEGTGGEKLFF.